This T cell receptor (beta chain) appears in the sequencing data of a study of cytomegalovirus exposure and HLA in healthy donors. Comments on this clone: Its target is unknown. Other nucleotide sequences in the sample specify the same CDR3.

The CDR3 contains 16 residues. The V gene's germline CDR1 is LNHDA and CDR2 SQIVND (reference sequence). The germline V and J ends were trimmed by 3 bases and 3 bases, with 15 bases remaining between them. Study outcomes and limitations: In a later analysis, DRB1 alleles had the most associated TCRs; HLA-C alleles the fewest. Some TCR beta chains (roughly 150 of them) were listed as cytomegalovirus-associated. Researchers reported from a later analysis that most CMV-associated TCR beta chains appeared HLA-restricted.

The PCR used 60 Vbeta and 13 Jbeta primers. Libraries were prepared by immunoSEQ multiplex PCR; TCRdb keeps only in-frame clonotypes and omits some of them. Among about 160,000 clones, around three quarters were seen once, and the ten largest hold around 2.2%. Sequencing was carried out using PBMCs. The chain employs TRBV19 and TRBJ1-5; D is unclear. The receptor was isolated from a man in his fifties or sixties in good health and CMV-seropositive. The CDR3 nucleotides are TGTGCCAGTAGTATTCGAACCGGGATAAACAATCAGCCCCAGCATTTT. This gives the protein CASSIRTGINNQPQHF.